This TCR beta chain was recovered during a study of human T cells and chemical hapten exposure. TCRdb re-called the RACE reads with MiXCR, one entry per CDR3 protein. The sample records 300,000 to 400,000 distinct CDR3 sequences, 5% to 6.5% being singletons. The CDR3 runs to 13 residues. V was trimmed by 0 bases and J by 6 bases, leaving 7 bases between them. CDR1 is LGHDT, CDR2 YNNKEL, per germline (reference sequence). Time point reported: pre-sensitization, week 0. The treatment here: therapeutic diphenylcyclopropenone sensitization with weekly scalp DPC. Patients had alopecia, were aged 18 to 70, and were not pregnant. Study-wide findings and caveats: PT1 expanded TCR numbers tracked positively with patch test score.

This clonotype was counted a few times. Its antigen is as yet unknown. The V gene is TRBV3-1, the J gene TRBJ2-3; the D is unclear. The specimen was whole blood, collected in connection with sensitization to the hapten diphenylcyclopropenone (DPC). The TCR sequence derives from a woman between 50 and 59 years old with alopecia areata. Some clones in this sample may be carry-over from other donors' samples. CDR3 DNA sequence: TGTGCCAGCAGCCAAGATAGGTGGGATACGCAGTATTTT. This encodes CASSQDRWDTQYF.